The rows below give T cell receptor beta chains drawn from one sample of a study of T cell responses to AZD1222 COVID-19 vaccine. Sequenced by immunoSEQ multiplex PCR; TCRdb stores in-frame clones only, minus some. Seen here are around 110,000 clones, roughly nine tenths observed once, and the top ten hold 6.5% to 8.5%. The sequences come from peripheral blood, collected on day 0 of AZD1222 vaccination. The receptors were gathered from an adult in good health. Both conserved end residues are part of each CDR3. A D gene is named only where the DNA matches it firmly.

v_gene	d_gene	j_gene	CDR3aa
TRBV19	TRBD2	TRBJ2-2	CASSISTSVLTGELFF
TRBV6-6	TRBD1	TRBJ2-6	CASSLSWTGFAGANVLTF
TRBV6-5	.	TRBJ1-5	CASSYSFSNQPQHF
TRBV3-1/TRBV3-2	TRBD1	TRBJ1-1	CASSRFVYRGLGTEAFF
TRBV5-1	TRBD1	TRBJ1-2	CASSFTGGGYTF
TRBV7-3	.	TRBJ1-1	CASSAGRNTEAFF
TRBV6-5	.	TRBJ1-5	CASSPESANQPQHF
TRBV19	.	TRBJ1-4	CASSRRRNNEKLFF
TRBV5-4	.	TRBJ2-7	CASSLDYEQYF
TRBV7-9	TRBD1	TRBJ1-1	CASSAWTGGDTEAFF
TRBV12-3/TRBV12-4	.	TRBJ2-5	CASSPQETQYF
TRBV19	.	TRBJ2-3	CASSPAGHGTDTQYF
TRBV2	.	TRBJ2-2	CASLYQGTWFF
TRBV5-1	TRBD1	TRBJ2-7	CASSSNPGQGYEQYF
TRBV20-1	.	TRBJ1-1	CSVAGDTEAFF
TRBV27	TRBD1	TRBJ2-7	CASSLGQGAYEQYF
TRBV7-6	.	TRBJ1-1	CASSLALALGTEAFF
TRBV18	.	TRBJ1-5	CASSPGEGISNQPQHF
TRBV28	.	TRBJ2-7	CASIKAAAGEQYF
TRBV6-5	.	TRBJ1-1	CASSGGLGGTEAFF
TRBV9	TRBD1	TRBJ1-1	CASSVGYRGTEAFF
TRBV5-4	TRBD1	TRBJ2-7	CASSFRQGTGVTYEQYF
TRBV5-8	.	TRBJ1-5	CASRTRGVNQPQHF
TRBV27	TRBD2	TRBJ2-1	CASSLAGLGYNEQFF
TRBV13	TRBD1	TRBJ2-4	CASSSGQGGIQYF
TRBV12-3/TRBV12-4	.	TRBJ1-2	CASSLSGPPGYTF
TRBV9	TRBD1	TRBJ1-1	CASSAGGGTVNTEAFF
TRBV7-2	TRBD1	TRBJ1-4	CASSPDRFSEKLFF
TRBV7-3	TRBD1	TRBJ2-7	CASSPQGAYEQYF
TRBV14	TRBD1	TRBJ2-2	CASSQDRGTANTGELFF
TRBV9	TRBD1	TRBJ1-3	CASSSRTGAGNTIYF
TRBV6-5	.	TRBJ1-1	CASSYDGTLNTEAFF
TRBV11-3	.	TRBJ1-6	CASSLGVGSPLHF
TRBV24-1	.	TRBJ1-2	CATSVAGRDYGYTF
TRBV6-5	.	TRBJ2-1	CASSQPGLGGNEQFF
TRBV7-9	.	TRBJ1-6	CASSSGTGPLSVLHF
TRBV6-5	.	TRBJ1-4	CASSYRGEEKLFF
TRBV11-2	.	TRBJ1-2	CASSLGSFQKNYGYTF
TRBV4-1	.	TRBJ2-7	CASSQDSTYEQYF
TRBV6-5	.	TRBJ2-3	CASKAALGDTQYF
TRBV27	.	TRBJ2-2	CASSSQDTGELFF
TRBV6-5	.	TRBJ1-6	CASRNTGSGSPLHF